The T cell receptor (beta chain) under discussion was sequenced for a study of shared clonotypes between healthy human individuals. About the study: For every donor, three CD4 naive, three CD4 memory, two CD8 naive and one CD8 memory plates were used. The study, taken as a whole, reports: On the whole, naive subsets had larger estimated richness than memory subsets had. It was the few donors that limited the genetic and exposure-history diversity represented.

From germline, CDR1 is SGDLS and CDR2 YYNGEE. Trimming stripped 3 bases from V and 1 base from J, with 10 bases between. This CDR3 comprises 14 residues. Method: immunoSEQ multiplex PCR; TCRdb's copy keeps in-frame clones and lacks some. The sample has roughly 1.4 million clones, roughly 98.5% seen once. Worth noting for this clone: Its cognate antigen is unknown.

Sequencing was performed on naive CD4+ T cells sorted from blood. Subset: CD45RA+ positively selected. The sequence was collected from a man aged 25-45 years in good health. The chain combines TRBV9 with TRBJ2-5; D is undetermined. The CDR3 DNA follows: TGTGCCAGCAGCGCACAAACAGCCCAAGAGACCCAGTACTTC. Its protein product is CASSAQTAQETQYF.